This T cell receptor (beta chain) comes out of a study of CD8+ T cells in alopecia areata. The wider study: Scoring of treated patients' severity used the percentage of affected scalp area.

Documented treatment: oral pan-JAK inhibitor, 5-10 mg twice daily. Individuals with alopecia areata gave both lesional scalp punch biopsies and peripheral blood for collection. Of note for this clone: What it binds is unknown.

In each case, RNA was isolated and then reverse transcribed into cDNA as the sequencing template. Assay: immunoSEQ multiplex PCR; the TCRdb copy retains only in-frame clones and omits some. The table has 110,000 or so clones, approximately 55% seen once. Overall study results and limits: Patients shared TCRs less clearly than mice did, possibly owing to HLA.

This CDR3 has 14 residues. V lost 7 bases, J lost 1 base, and 4 bases stayed unmatched. Germline lookup yields CDR1 SGHRS and CDR2 YFSETQ. The specimen was CD4+ T cells sorted from blood, collected at week 24, from a patient treated with tofacitinib. The receptor's source is a human donor with alopecia areata. The genes are TRBV5-1 and TRBJ2-5; 10 bases fit TRBD1. Here the CDR3 reads CASGRQGAQETQYF. CDR3 DNA sequence: TGCGCCAGCGGAAGACAGGGGGCCCAAGAGACCCAGTACTTC.